These 29 T cell receptor beta chains came from one sample sequenced in a study of T cell repertoires in cytomegalovirus infection. No antigen is known for these receptors. TCRdb recomputed calls from the reads with MiXCR, one row per CDR3 protein. The sample has about 830,000 distinct CDR3 sequences, 30% to 35% seen once. The specimen comprised cultured CD8+ T cells from PBMCs, sampled from culture after CMV antigen stimulation. These receptors were obtained from a human donor in good health (CMV status not recorded). Some clones in this sample may be carry-over from other donors' samples.

The chain is built from TRBV27 and TRBJ1-3; weak D call: TRBD1 (6 bases). The CDR3 has 14 amino acids. V shed 7 bases and J shed 4 bases, with 14 bases lying between them. CDR1 is MNHEY, CDR2 SMNVEV, per germline (reference sequence). The chain's CDR3 is CASKLQGTGNTIYF. CDR3 in DNA: TGTGCCAGCAAATTACAGGGTACAGGAAACACCATATATTTT.

Ten or more counts support this clonotype. The V gene is TRBV12-3 or TRBV12-4, the J gene TRBJ2-2; a weak D match, TRBD1 (6 bases). Trimming shortened V by 10 bases and J by 1 base, and 16 bases separated the two germline ends. This CDR3 has 15 residues. The CDR3 protein is CATQDSVVNTGELFF. The CDR3 DNA reads as TGTGCCACCCAGGACAGCGTCGTGAACACCGGGGAGCTGTTTTTT.

This clonotype was counted a few times. This chain links TRBV12-3 or TRBV12-4 with TRBJ2-7, with 11 bases lining up with TRBD2. V was pared by 3 bases and J by 5 bases, with 3 bases of the junction left unmatched. The CDR3 runs 14 residues. CDR3 nucleotide sequence: TGTGCCAGCAGTTTCACTAGCGGGGGCCACGAGCAGTACTTC. This sequence encodes CASSFTSGGHEQYF.

The chain carries TRBV7-9 and TRBJ1-2; 10 bases match TRBD1. CDR3 length: 14 residues. With V trimmed by 3 bases and J by 6 bases, 4 bases remained unmatched. CDR1 and CDR2 (germline): SEHNR, FQNEAQ (reference sequence). CDR3 coding DNA: TGTGCCAGCAGCTTGGGACAGGGGACGAATGGCTACACCTTC. It codes for CASSLGQGTNGYTF.

The chain carries TRBV15 and TRBJ1-3; D perhaps matches TRBD1 (6 bases). The CDR3 is made up of 18 amino acids. Trimming removed 1 base at V and 0 bases at J, with 16 bases between. The germline V gene has CDR1 LNHNV and CDR2 YYDKDF (reference sequence). The CDR3 coding sequence is TGTGCCACCAGCAGAGGGGAGGACAGTTCGTTCTCTGGAAACACCATATATTTT. It encodes CATSRGEDSSFSGNTIYF.

V is TRBV27 and J is TRBJ2-2; D may be TRBD2 (5 bases). The CDR3 contains 11 residues. CDR1 MNHEY and CDR2 SMNVEV come from the germline V gene (reference sequence). Trimming shortened V by 4 bases and J by 10 bases, and 7 bases separated the two germline ends. As DNA, the CDR3 is TGTGCCAGCAGTTCCGGGATGGAGCTGTTTTTT. Translated: CASSSGMELFF.

The J gene is TRBJ1-2, the V gene TRBV2, with D tentatively TRBD1 (6 bases). Trimming removed 6 bases from V and 0 bases from J, with 14 bases in between. The CDR3 is 15 residues long. The V gene's germline CDR1 is SNHLY and CDR2 FYNNEI. The CDR3 spells CASRGGQRPNYGYTF. CDR3 nucleotide sequence: TGTGCCAGCAGGGGTGGACAGCGACCTAACTATGGCTACACCTTC.

A few counts support this clonotype. CDR3 region: CASSLQGGGPEAFF. In DNA form, the CDR3 reads TGCGCCAGCAGTCTCCAAGGCGGGGGGCCTGAAGCTTTCTTT. V is TRBV5-1 and J is TRBJ1-1; tentative D call: TRBD1 (6 bases). Deletions cut 5 bases from V and 6 bases from J, with 17 bases between. CDR3 length equals 14 residues. CDR1 and CDR2 (germline): SGHRS, YFSETQ.

This clonotype was observed a handful of times. V usage is TRBV12-3 or TRBV12-4 and J usage is TRBJ2-3, with D perhaps assigned TRBD1 or TRBD2 (5 bases each). This CDR3 region has 13 residues. Deletions cut 6 bases from V and 6 bases from J, with 13 bases between. The CDR3 is CASRSRDPDTQYF. The CDR3, as DNA: TGTGCCAGCAGAAGCCGGGACCCGGATACGCAGTATTTT.

This chain uses TRBV24-1 with TRBJ2-5; TRBD2 matches 9 bases. Germline lookup yields CDR1 KGHDR and CDR2 SFDVKD. The CDR3 has 17 amino acids. Germline trimming cut 1 base from V and 4 bases from J; bases unmatched to any gene: 9. The CDR3 bases are TGTGCCACCAGTGATTTTGGTAGCGGGGGACCGGGAGAGACCCAGTACTTC. Amino acid sequence: CATSDFGSGGPGETQYF.

V usage is TRBV27 and J usage is TRBJ2-1; D is uncertain. Germline V gives CDR1 MNHEY, CDR2 SMNVEV (reference sequence). The CDR3 is 13 amino acids. Trimming pared 3 bases from V and 8 bases from J, leaving 11 bases between. The CDR3 region has the DNA TGTGCCAGCAGTTTTGGACCCGTCTATGAGCAGTTCTTC. Its protein is CASSFGPVYEQFF.

The V call is TRBV10-3, the J call TRBJ2-7; 11 nucleotides line up with TRBD2. The CDR3 is 18 amino acids. Looked up from germline, CDR1 is ENHRY and CDR2 is SYGVKD. The junction had 11 bases not matched to a gene; V was cut back by 3 bases and J by 1 base. The CDR3 loop reads CAISDRNPTSGGSYEQYF. The CDR3 nucleotides are TGTGCCATCAGTGATCGAAACCCAACTAGCGGGGGTTCCTACGAGCAGTACTTC.

This clonotype was detected only a few times. The CDR3 nucleotides read TGTGCCAGCTCCCCCCAGGTTGCCAAAAACATTCAGTACTTC. As protein: CASSPQVAKNIQYF. The chain recombines TRBV28 with TRBJ2-4; D ambiguous. The germline gives CDR1 MDHEN, CDR2 SYDVKM. This CDR3 comprises 14 residues. V was trimmed by 8 bases and J by 1 base, leaving 12 bases between them.

The chain employs TRBV4-1 and TRBJ1-6; 8 positions match TRBD1. The CDR3 is 15 residues long. V dropped 1 base and J dropped 10; count of bases not matched to a gene: 6. Germline CDR1 and CDR2: MGHRA and YSYEKL. CDR3 region: CASSQVDRGYSPLHF. The CDR3 DNA reads as TGCGCCAGCAGCCAAGTAGACAGGGGTTACTCACCCCTCCACTTT.

The V gene is TRBV10-3, the J gene TRBJ2-1, with 10 bases aligning to TRBD2. The CDR3 totals 14 residues. CDR1 is ENHRY and CDR2 is SYGVKD in the germline V gene. Unmatched junction bases numbered 6, after V lost 7 bases and J lost 6 bases. CDR3 loop: CAIKKSGGANEQFF. CDR3 in DNA: TGTGCCATCAAGAAAAGCGGGGGGGCCAATGAGCAGTTCTTC.

This clonotype has ten or more counts. The DNA of the CDR3 is TGCGCCAGCAGGTTCCGGGACAGGGCGGCAGATACGCAGTATTTT. Translating gives CASRFRDRAADTQYF. The chain joins TRBV4-1 to TRBJ2-3; 9 positions match TRBD1. After removal of 6 bases from V and 4 bases from J, the junction contained 8 bases not matched to a gene. The CDR3 is made up of 15 amino acids. The germline V gene has CDR1 MGHRA and CDR2 YSYEKL.

The chain carries TRBV29-1 and TRBJ1-3; D unresolved. Germline loops: CDR1 SQVTM, CDR2 ANQGSEA. CDR3 size: 12 residues. Trimming left V 5 bases short and J 5 bases short, with 10 bases between. The CDR3 DNA follows: TGCAGCGTTCGGCTCCTGAGAAACACCATATATTTT. Its translation is CSVRLLRNTIYF.

The genes are TRBV27 and TRBJ2-7, with D perhaps matching TRBD1 (6 bases). The V gene lost 0 bases and the J gene lost 3 bases, with 12 bases spanning the gap. The CDR3 has 15 residues. CDR1 and CDR2 (germline): MNHEY, SMNVEV (reference sequence). CDR3 sequence (DNA): TGTGCCAGCAGTTTATCGCAGGACAGCCTCTACGAGCAGTACGTC. Protein sequence: CASSLSQDSLYEQYV.

A single count supports this clonotype. The junction departs from the called germline gene at one end, perhaps through a read error. This chain connects TRBV14 to TRBJ1-6; 7 bases align to TRBD1. The CDR3 covers 15 residues. Germline V gene sequence: CDR1 SGHDN, CDR2 FVKESK. The CDR3 spells CAGSRRGDSNSPLHF. The CDR3 nucleotides are TGTGCCGGCAGCCGCCGCGGGGACAGCAATTCACCCCTCCACTTT.

The chain is built from TRBV12-3 or TRBV12-4 and TRBJ2-2, with D maybe TRBD1 (5 bases). This CDR3 spans 11 amino acids. Trimming stripped 2 bases from V and 12 bases from J, with 7 bases between. CDR3 nucleotide sequence: TGTGCCAGCAGTTTAAACAGGAAGCTGTTTTTT. Its protein product is CASSLNRKLFF.

J is TRBJ1-6 and V is TRBV5-1; 8 nucleotides match TRBD1. Trimming removed 4 bases from V and 10 bases from J; junction bases left unmatched: 10. This CDR3 spans 15 amino acids. Per the germline V gene, CDR1 is SGHRS and CDR2 is YFSETQ. CDR3 in amino acids: CASSTSGTGGSPLHF. In nucleotides, the CDR3 is TGCGCCAGCAGCACTTCCGGGACAGGAGGATCACCCCTCCACTTT. Variable domain in full (rest from reference TRBV5-1 and TRBJ1-6): KAGVTQTPRYLIKTRGQQVTLSCSPISGHRSVSWYQQTPGQGLQFLFEYFSETQRNKGNFPGRFSGRQFSNSRSEMNVSTLELGDSALYLCASSTSGTGGSPLHFGNGTRLTVT.

Turning to this clonotype: This may stem from a read error, because a much larger clone lies one nucleotide away. CDR3 bases: TGTGCCAGCAGCTTGCACCGGGACGCTCGTACGCACTATTTT. It yields the protein CASSLHRDARTHYF. The rearrangement uses TRBV11-2 and TRBJ2-3; possibly TRBD1 or TRBD2 for D (5 bases each). Germline V gene sequence: CDR1 SGHAT, CDR2 FQNNGV. The CDR3 is 14 amino acids.

This clonotype was observed at least ten times. The rearrangement uses TRBV7-3 and TRBJ1-3, with unresolved D. The V end lost 5 bases, the J end lost 0 bases, and 11 bases lay between the germline ends. From germline, CDR1 is SGHTA and CDR2 FQGTGA. CDR3 length: 15 amino acids. CDR3: CASSEDGSSGNTIYF. In nucleotides, the CDR3 is TGTGCCAGCAGCGAAGACGGAAGCTCTGGAAACACCATATATTTT.

This clonotype was found a few times. The V call is TRBV25-1, the J call TRBJ1-2; TRBD1 matches 9 bases. CDR1 and CDR2 from the germline V gene are MGHDK and SYGVNS. This CDR3 spans 18 amino acids. V dropped 0 bases and J dropped 0; count of bases not matched to a gene: 8. The CDR3 here is CASSEYFPTGGTNYGYTF. The CDR3 coding sequence is TGTGCCAGCAGTGAATATTTCCCGACAGGGGGAACTAACTATGGCTACACCTTC.

The rearrangement links TRBV24-1 to TRBJ2-2, with 12 bases aligning to TRBD2. J was trimmed by 2 bases and V by 0 bases; bases with no gene match: 3. The length of the CDR3 is 18 residues. Germline CDR1 is KGHDR and CDR2 is SFDVKD. The CDR3 sequence: CATSDLGLAGNNTGELFF. The CDR3 region has the DNA TGTGCCACCAGTGATTTGGGACTAGCGGGGAATAACACCGGGGAGCTGTTTTTT.

In this sample, this clonotype turned up a few times. This sequence joins TRBV6-2 or TRBV6-3 and TRBJ2-2; 10 bases map to TRBD1. Trimming took 2 bases from V and 6 from J; bases not matched to a gene: 9. Germline lookup yields CDR1 MNHEY and CDR2 SVGEGT. The CDR3 has 17 residues. The CDR3 spells CASSYPPGTGVSGELFF. The DNA of the CDR3 is TGTGCCAGCAGTTACCCCCCCGGGACAGGGGTCTCCGGGGAGCTGTTTTTT.

This clonotype was counted a few times. This chain links TRBV6-2 or TRBV6-3 with TRBJ2-7; D unresolved. The CDR3 is 15 residues long. The germline V gene encodes CDR1 MNHEY and CDR2 SVGEGT. Deletions cut 2 bases from V and 0 bases from J, with 11 bases between. The chain's CDR3 is CASSYKSSLSYEQYV. The CDR3 DNA follows: TGTGCCAGCAGTTACAAATCGTCCCTCTCCTACGAGCAGTACGTC.

This clonotype was seen only a few times. V is TRBV4-1 and J is TRBJ2-7; 7 positions match TRBD1. The V segment lost 0 bases and the J segment 0 bases; nucleotides outside the gene matches: 5. Germline CDR1 reads MGHRA; CDR2 reads YSYEKL. The CDR3 loop spans 16 amino acids. The CDR3 loop is CASSQDPRDSSYEQYF. The CDR3 nucleotides read TGCGCCAGCAGCCAAGATCCAAGGGACAGCTCCTACGAGCAGTACTTC.

Points on this clonotype: At one end, the junction sequence differs from germline, possibly due to a read error. The V call is TRBV6-1, the J call TRBJ1-1; D is ambiguous. CDR1 is MNHNS, CDR2 SASEGT, per germline. CDR3 length equals 11 residues. For the CDR3, the DNA is TGTGCCTGCGGGCGGTGGGATGAAACTTTCTTT. It is translated as CACGRWDETFF.